The 16 T cell receptor beta chains below were found in one sample sequenced in a study of memory CD4+ T cells and cytomegalovirus serostatus. Profiling relied on immunoSEQ multiplex PCR, and the TCRdb table lists in-frame clones only, not all of them. Here the sample spans approximately 60,000 clones, around three quarters being singletons. Single viable CD3+CD4+CD8-CD45RO+ cells were sorted as the memory CD4+ T cells. Material: memory CD4+ T cells from blood. These receptors originate from an adult in good health and CMV-seropositive.

The chain joins TRBV10-3 to TRBJ2-5; D tentatively fits TRBD1 or TRBD2 (6 bases each). The V gene's germline CDR1 is ENHRY and CDR2 SYGVKD. This CDR3 has 15 amino acids. V lost 8 bases, J lost 3 bases, and 19 bases lay in between. The CDR3 DNA reads as TGTGCCATCGGCCGGGGGACACCAAGCAAAGAGACCCAGTACTTC. The encoded protein is CAIGRGTPSKETQYF.

This rearrangement joins TRBV7-3 to TRBJ2-7, with D perhaps TRBD1 or TRBD2 (5 bases each). This CDR3 is 15 amino acids long. The V gene lost 1 base and the J gene lost 6 bases, with 16 bases spanning the gap. CDR1 is SGHTA, CDR2 FQGTGA, per germline. The CDR3 sequence is CASSLKWWGIPEQYF. The CDR3 nucleotides read TGTGCCAGCAGCTTAAAATGGTGGGGGATCCCCGAGCAGTACTTC.

The V gene is TRBV19, the J gene TRBJ2-4; a possible D gene is TRBD2 (5 bases). CDR1 is LNHDA, CDR2 SQIVND, per germline (reference sequence). This CDR3 spans 15 amino acids. The V and J ends lost 6 bases and 7 bases respectively, with 19 bases between them. The CDR3 spells CASSIKLPSGNIQYF. The CDR3, as DNA: TGTGCCAGTAGCATCAAACTACCTTCGGGGAACATTCAGTACTTC.

The chain joins TRBV30 to TRBJ2-2; D is possibly TRBD1 (5 bases). This CDR3 spans 20 amino acids. Germline CDR1 GTSNPN, CDR2 SVGIG (reference sequence). Trimming stripped 0 bases from V and 0 bases from J, with 23 bases between. The CDR3 nucleotides read TGTGCCTGGAGTGTAAGGGGTTTAATCTCGGAATCTGCGAACACCGGGGAGCTGTTTTTT. Residues: CAWSVRGLISESANTGELFF.

The chain employs TRBV7-8 and TRBJ2-2, with D tentatively TRBD2 (6 bases). The length of the CDR3 is 17 residues. Looked up from germline, CDR1 is SGHVS and CDR2 is FQNEAQ. Between the trimmed V and J ends, which lost 5 bases and 4 bases, there was a span of 20 bases. The CDR3 DNA follows: TGTGCCAGCAGCGGGGAGGTTTCACGGAGGAGCACCGGGGAGCTGTTTTTT. Amino acid sequence: CASSGEVSRRSTGELFF.

This clone was detected a few times. The chain uses TRBV18 and TRBJ1-5; possible D gene TRBD1, 6 bases. This CDR3 has 14 amino acids. V was trimmed by 4 bases and J by 4 bases, leaving 11 bases between them. Germline CDR1 and CDR2: KGHSH and LQKENI. The CDR3 loop is CASSLRDTNQPQHF. The CDR3 DNA reads as TGTGCCAGCTCACTCCGGGACACAAATCAGCCCCAGCATTTT. The entire variable domain, with the rest obtained from reference TRBV18 and TRBJ1-5, is as follows: NAGVMQNPRHLVRRRGQEARLRCSPMKGHSHVYWYRQLPEEGLKFMVYLQKENIIDESGMPKERFSAEFPKEGPSILRIQQVVRGDSAAYFCASSLRDTNQPQHFGDGTRLSIL.

The rearrangement joins TRBV25-1 to TRBJ2-5; D gene uncertain. Between the trimmed V and J ends, which lost 4 bases and 3 bases, there was a span of 9 bases. Germline CDR1 reads MGHDK; CDR2 reads SYGVNS. This CDR3 region has 13 residues. The CDR3 DNA reads as TGTGCCAGCAGTGCGATGGGGAAAGAGACCCAGTACTTC. As protein: CASSAMGKETQYF.

This clone was seen more than once but under ten times. The chain links TRBV19 to TRBJ1-1; D ambiguous. Germline V CDR1 and CDR2: LNHDA, SQIVND (reference sequence). Deletions cut 5 bases from V and 0 bases from J, with 13 bases between. The CDR3 extends over 15 amino acids. CDR3 protein: CASSPSRVVNTEAFF. Written as DNA, the CDR3 is TGTGCCAGTAGTCCCTCCCGGGTTGTGAACACTGAAGCTTTCTTT.

V gene TRBV7-9 combines with J gene TRBJ2-7; 9 nucleotides line up with TRBD1. The germline CDR1 and CDR2 sequences are SEHNR and FQNEAQ (reference sequence). The CDR3 has 14 residues. J lost 4 bases, V lost 5 bases, and 6 bases had no gene match. CDR3 sequence (DNA): TGTGCCAGCAGCCCGTTGACAGGGGGGTACGAGCAGTACTTC. It specifies CASSPLTGGYEQYF.

Only one count was recorded for this clone. The chain carries TRBV4-2 and TRBJ1-2; D is undetermined. This CDR3 is 11 amino acids long. Per germline, CDR1 LGHNA and CDR2 YNFKEQ. Trimming took 6 bases from V and 0 from J, leaving 2 bases between them. CDR3 sequence reads: CASRSNYGYTF. Here the CDR3 DNA reads TGTGCCAGCAGATCTAACTATGGCTACACCTTC.

CDR3 nucleotide sequence: TGTGCCAGCAGTTTATTGGTAGCGGGCCAAGAGACCCAGTACTTC. This translates into CASSLLVAGQETQYF. The chain joins TRBV28 to TRBJ2-5; 7 bases match TRBD2. CDR1 and CDR2 (germline): MDHEN, SYDVKM. The length of the CDR3 is 15 residues. V shed 1 base, J shed 1 base, and the junction held 3 bases outside the gene matches. Full variable domain (rest looked up from reference TRBV28 and TRBJ2-5): DVKVTQSSRYLVKRTGEKVFLECVQDMDHENMFWYRQDPGLGLRLIYFSYDVKMKEKGDIPEGYSVSREKKERFSLILESASTNQTSMYLCASSLLVAGQETQYFGPGTRLLVL.

This chain connects TRBV5-6 to TRBJ1-1, with D possibly being TRBD1 (5 bases). Per the germline V gene, CDR1 is SGHDT and CDR2 is YYEEEE. The CDR3 is made up of 14 amino acids. Trimming took off 2 bases at V and 1 base at J, with 9 bases between the two ends. The CDR3 sequence is CASSLIDRNTEAFF. The CDR3 nucleotides read TGTGCCAGCAGCTTAATTGACAGGAACACTGAAGCTTTCTTT. The full variable domain, rest sourced from reference TRBV5-6 and TRBJ1-1, is DAGVTQSPTHLIKTRGQQVTLRCSPKSGHDTVSWYQQALGQGPQFIFQYYEEEERQRGNFPDRFSGHQFPNYSSELNVNALLLGDSALYLCASSLIDRNTEAFFGQGTRLTVV.

V is TRBV18 and J is TRBJ2-3; D possibly matches TRBD1 or TRBD2 (5 bases each). The V gene lost 4 bases and the J gene lost 6 bases, with 20 bases spanning the gap. CDR1 and CDR2 (germline): KGHSH, LQKENI. The CDR3 is made up of 16 amino acids. The CDR3 sequence: CASSLRRDRVVDTQYF. The CDR3 DNA is TGTGCCAGCTCACTGCGCCGGGACCGGGTCGTTGATACGCAGTATTTT.

This rearrangement joins TRBV30 to TRBJ1-4, with D possibly matching TRBD1 (5 bases). Germline assignment: CDR1 GTSNPN and CDR2 SVGIG (reference sequence). CDR3 size: 18 residues. V dropped 2 bases and J dropped 2 bases, with 21 bases sitting between them. CDR3 nucleotide sequence: TGTGCCTGGAGTATGCCGCGACAAGGGGTACGGACTAATGAAAAACTGTTTTTT. Translation gives CAWSMPRQGVRTNEKLFF.

The chain couples TRBV7-9 to TRBJ1-4; D unclear. The CDR3 has 13 amino acids. Per germline, CDR1 SEHNR and CDR2 FQNEAQ (reference sequence). Between the trimmed V and J ends, which lost 2 bases and 7 bases, there was a span of 8 bases. CDR3 residues: CASSLTGIEKLFF. As DNA, the CDR3 is TGTGCCAGCAGCTTAACCGGGATTGAAAAACTGTTTTTT.

V gene TRBV7-9 combines with J gene TRBJ2-3, with D maybe TRBD2 (6 bases). The CDR3 runs 15 residues. The germline CDR1 and CDR2 sequences are SEHNR and FQNEAQ (reference sequence). V lost 5 bases to trimming and J lost 6 bases, with 18 bases between them. The CDR3 loop is CASSPRWEVFDTQYF. DNA of the CDR3: TGTGCCAGCAGCCCCCGGTGGGAGGTATTCGATACGCAGTATTTT.